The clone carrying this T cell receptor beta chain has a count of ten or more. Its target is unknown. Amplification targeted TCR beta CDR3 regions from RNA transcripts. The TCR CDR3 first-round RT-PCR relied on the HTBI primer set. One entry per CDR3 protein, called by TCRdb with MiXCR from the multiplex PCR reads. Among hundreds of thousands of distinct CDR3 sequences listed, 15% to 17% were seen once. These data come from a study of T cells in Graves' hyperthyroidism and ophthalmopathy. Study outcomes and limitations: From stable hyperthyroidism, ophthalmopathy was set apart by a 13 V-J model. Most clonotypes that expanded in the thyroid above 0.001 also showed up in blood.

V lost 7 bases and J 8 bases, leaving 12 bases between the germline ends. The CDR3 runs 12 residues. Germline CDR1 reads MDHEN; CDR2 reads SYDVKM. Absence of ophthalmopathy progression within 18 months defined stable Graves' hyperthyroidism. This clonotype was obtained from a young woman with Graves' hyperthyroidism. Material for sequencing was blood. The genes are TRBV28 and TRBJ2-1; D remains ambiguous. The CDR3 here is CASNSRAYEQFF. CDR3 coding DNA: TGTGCCAGCAATTCACGGGCGTATGAGCAGTTCTTC.